The sequence of this TCR beta chain was determined in a study of T-cell reconstitution after alpha-beta-depleted transplantation in children (dated by TCRdb to the mid-2010s). Notes on the research overall: Using TCR repertoire profiling, the study followed T-cell immune reconstitution in a quantitative way in children after TCRalphabeta/CD19-depleted allogeneic hematopoietic cell transplantation. Study-level results and caveats: Apparently early alphabetaT-cell count recovery about two months after transplant reportedly relied on only several hundred rapidly expanded clones derived from non-depleted graft cells. Over the following months the frequencies of hyperexpanded clones went down, and after one year T-cell counts and TCRbeta diversity were mostly credited to newly produced T cells. In some patients, the high TCRbeta diversity seen at day 60 was put down to recipient T cells and intrathymic progenitors that had survived conditioning.

V and J are truncated by 1 base and 1 base respectively, leaving an intervening sequence of 11 bases. The germline V gene specifies SGHAT as CDR1 and FQNNGV as CDR2. Measured from the cysteine to the phenylalanine, the CDR3 is 16 residues long. CDR3 DNA only is kept here, 48 bases in frame from base 1. Libraries were constructed by PCR. The sequencing machine was an Illumina HiSeq 2500. Molecular barcoding was employed in the preparation of TCR libraries, with unique molecular identifiers being used to normalize TCRbeta repertoire quantification. In TCRdb, the public reads were trimmed at Q25 with fastp and aligned with MiXCR, with productive beta chains retained. Entries are consolidated by CDR3 protein sequence, retaining the most common genes and DNA. This sample gives a few hundred thousand distinct CDR3 sequences in total; 23% of them show up just once. Over 9.5% of the sample is in the top ten clones.

Worth noting for this clonotype: Its antigen has not been determined. Base qualities were left out, and no much larger clone turns up one base away.

Read against the paper, the sample's treatment or condition label means: allogeneic hematopoietic cell transplantation with graft depleted of TCRalphabeta T cells and CD19 B cells. Transplant recipients were children who received TCRalphabeta/CD19-depleted allogeneic hematopoietic cell grafts. This TCR derives from a male patient aged 10 to 17 who had a stem cell transplant for acute lymphoblastic leukemia, so the T cells may come from the graft donor. The chain uses TRBV11-2 and TRBJ2-4; tentative D gene TRBD2, with 6 bases matching. The input for sequencing was PBMCs, mostly from graft donor cells, taken 180 days after TCRalphabeta/CD19-depleted stem cell transplant. The CDR3 region: CASSLVGSMAKNIQYF. The bases read TGTGCCAGCAGCTTAGTCGGGAGCATGGCCAAAAACATTCAGTACTTC.